Detailed here is one T cell receptor (beta chain). Its target antigen remains unknown. No much larger clonotype is one base removed from it; base qualities were not supplied. The data originate from a study of T-cell memory formation after mild COVID-19 (dated by TCRdb to 2020 to 2022). Broadly, across the study: TCR sequence clusters from the two donors were largely donor specific. Longitudinal TCRalpha and TCRbeta repertoire sequencing tracked T-cell clones expanding and contracting after mild COVID-19 in a couple of donors. Two young, previously healthy adult volunteers, one female and one male, were included in the cohort.

Ficoll-Paque density gradient centrifugation was the method used to isolate PBMCs. What the authors observed across the whole study: Contracting CD4+ clones were located mainly in the CM and EM memory subsets, whereas CD8+ clones were found to be enriched in EMRA. Some responding clones were detected in pre-infection memory, suggesting pre-existing cross-reactive memory T cells joined the SARS-CoV-2 response. Clones contracting from day 15 to 85 had balanced CD4/CD8 phenotypes, while a second wave expanding from day 15 to 37 was biased towards CD4+. Only a couple of mild cases were covered in the study, and larger cohorts including severe cases with pre-infection samples were considered necessary. SARS-CoV-2 specificity was not confirmed for the second-wave clones peaking on day 37.

V is pruned by 5 bases and J by 10 bases, leaving 8 bases of the junction without a gene match. CDR1 and CDR2 (MNHEY, SVGAGI) derive from the germline V gene. The CDR3 runs 15 residues from the cysteine to the phenylalanine. Here the CDR3 DNA is all that survives: 45 bases in frame from base 1. Instrument on record: Illumina NovaSeq 6000. TCRalpha and TCRbeta cDNA libraries were built by 5'RACE with constant-segment primers, adding sample barcodes and unique molecular identifiers. Trizol reagent was used to extract RNA from every sample. Libraries were amplified in two PCR steps, with a second sample barcode and Illumina TruSeq adapters added in the second step. Libraries were sequenced on an Illumina NovaSeq with 2 x 150 bp paired-end reads. The authors processed their data as follows. The reads were demultiplexed and collapsed into UMI-guided consensus sequences using migec v1.2.7. Using mixcr v2.1.11, UMI consensuses were aligned to TRA and TRB V and J templates and then assembled into clonotypes. A clonotype was counted as expanded or contracted only when both edgeR and NoisET called the clonotype significant, with the noise models trained on biological replicates. For edgeR calls, the cutoffs were a false discovery rate-adjusted p below 0.01 and a log2 fold-change threshold of 1. As an exploratory analysis of dynamics, max-normalized trajectories of the 1000 most abundant clonotypes were examined with PCA combined with hierarchical clustering. The CD4 or CD8 phenotype of responding clones was assigned using the separately sequenced CD4+ and CD8+ repertoires. TCRdb reprocessed the public reads (quality trimming at Q25 with fastp, clone calling with MiXCR) and kept in-frame beta chains. Rows merge per CDR3 protein into single entries with the most common DNA and genes. The V and J calls follow TCRdb's processing rather than the paper's. Counted in this sample were about 360,000 distinct CDR3 sequences; 13% of them appeared once. In total, the top ten clones hold 20% to 25% of the sample.

Input material: PBMCs or a T cell subset sorted from them (not recorded which). The chain links TRBV6-5 with TRBJ1-6; 10 middle bases align to TRBD1. The sequence derives from a man between 18 and 29 years old who had mild COVID-19 (a few samples of this study predate the infection). The sample titles of this study are shuffled in the database, so cell type and time point are left out; the donor was told from shared clones. The CDR3 amino acid sequence is: CASSATGGNRSPLHF. The nucleotide sequence reads as follows: TGTGCCAGCAGTGCGACAGGGGGCAATCGCTCACCCCTCCACTTT.